Here is one T cell receptor beta chain with its context. Its specificity is unknown. This may arise from a read error, as a much more abundant clone is one base away. Germline V gives CDR1 SGHTA, CDR2 FQGNSA. The CDR3 length is 16 residues. TCRdb reprocessed the PCR reads with MiXCR, giving one entry per CDR3 protein. The repertoire has approximately 97,000 distinct CDR3 sequences, 24% of them found once; the top ten carry under 1%. The entry originates in a study of molecular identifiers for immune sequencing clone quantification. Study results and caveats: Spiked Jurkat TCR RNA equivalent to one cell reportedly surfaced among under 1.1 million naive cells.

The sequenced material came from naive CD8+ T cells from blood, with Jurkat cell RNA spiked in. As to subset: FACS-sorted CD8+CD4-CCR7+CD45RA+ naive T cells. V usage is TRBV7-2 and J usage is TRBJ2-7; tentatively, D is TRBD1 (6 bases). The TCR originated in a human donor in good health. Some libraries in this study had Jurkat cell RNA spiked in. The DNA of the CDR3 is TGTGCCAGCAGCACCTCCGGGACATCGAGCTCCTGCGAGCAGTACTTC. Protein sequence: CASSTSGTSSSCEQYF.